This T cell receptor beta chain was observed in a study of monozygotic twins with cystic fibrosis. The wider study: Libraries were built from three micrograms of fragmented DNA using approximately 16 PCR cycles. Regarding the study as a whole: Co-twins had the most similar V usage for 13 of 16 pairs, J for 8. Median Simpson clonality of about 0.01 suggested naive T cells predominated.

Data came from immunoSEQ multiplex PCR; TCRdb stores just in-frame clones and leaves some out. The top ten clones hold around 0.8% of a sample with 30,000 to 35,000 clones, around 66% of them seen once. CDR1 and CDR2 from the germline V gene are SQVTM and ANQGSEA. There are 12 residues in the CDR3. V was shortened by 3 bases and J by 1 base, with 6 bases between the two germline ends. Notes on this clone: Its target is unknown.

The sample comprised blood. This TCR was sampled from a girl aged 10-17 years with cystic fibrosis. The rearrangement links TRBV29-1 to TRBJ1-1; no clear D gene. DNA for the CDR3: TGCAGCGTTGATTCTGGGAACACTGAAGCTTTCTTT. This sequence encodes CSVDSGNTEAFF.